This TCR beta chain is from a study of T cell responses to AZD1222 COVID-19 vaccine. Profiling relied on immunoSEQ multiplex PCR, and the TCRdb table lists in-frame clones only, not all of them. The table lists 95,000 to 100,000 clones, about 90% of them singletons. Notes on this clone: Antigen specificity is unknown.

The study, taken as a whole, reports: Spike-specific TCR breadth and depth were elevated following two AZD1222 doses. The donor cohort was predominantly white British with a female majority, and clonal diversity may have been underestimated.

Germline V gene sequence: CDR1 SGHKS, CDR2 YYEKEE (reference sequence). The CDR3 has 15 amino acids. V lost 5 bases and J lost 7, with 22 bases in between. The chain employs TRBV5-5 and TRBJ2-7; tentatively, D is TRBD1 (6 bases). This sample comprised peripheral blood, obtained on day 0 of AZD1222 vaccination. The TCR sequence derives from an adult in good health. The CDR3 loop is CASSSYLLSGVEQYF. The CDR3 region has the DNA TGTGCCAGCAGTTCATATCTCCTCTCAGGGGTTGAGCAGTACTTC.